Ten or more counts support the clone carrying this TCR beta chain. Its antigen is unknown. The method was immunoSEQ multiplex PCR; TCRdb's version includes in-frame clones alone and lacks a portion of them. The sample includes about 38,000 clones, none of them occurring once. This related bone marrow graft donor gave peripheral blood on the day of marrow donation. The record originates from a study of T cells after posttransplantation cyclophosphamide. Study observations and caveats: Skin or GI-infiltrating T cells shared few TRB sequences with blood. Recipient CMV seropositivity and CMV reactivation strongly tracked TRB clonality.

The CDR3 consists of 13 residues. Looked up from germline, CDR1 is WNHNN and CDR2 is SYGVQD (reference sequence). V lost 6 bases and J lost 10, with 16 bases in between. This chain joins TRBV10-1 and TRBJ2-1; perhaps TRBD2 as D (7 bases). The sample consisted of PBMCs. This TCR came from a man in his fifties in good health, CMV-negative, and a related stem cell transplant donor. DNA of the CDR3: TGCGCCAGCAGGGGGGGGCGGGAGAGCGAGCAGTTCTTC. This codes for CASRGGRESEQFF.